The present TCR beta chain was sequenced within a study of vaccination effects on CD4 cells after COVID-19. Expansion of antigen-specific CD4+ T cells with viral peptide pools was carried out by the ViraFEST assay before sequencing. Having been cultured for 10 days, the cells underwent CD4+ T cell isolation. On both days 3 and 7, half of the culture medium was replaced with IL-2 medium. The method was immunoSEQ multiplex PCR; TCRdb's version includes in-frame clones alone and lacks a portion of them. The repertoire includes around 83,000 clones, roughly 74% of them detected once, and approximately 1.7% sits in the top ten. Trimming took off 5 bases at V and 2 bases at J, with 9 bases between the two ends. Germline V lookup: CDR1 WSHSY, CDR2 SAAADI. The CDR3 is made up of 13 amino acids. This clone showed up just a few times. Its antigen is unidentified.

This sequence joins TRBV10-2 and TRBJ1-2; D gene unclear. The receptor was derived from a human donor who received a COVID-19 vaccine. The sequencing used CD4+ T cells from PBMCs cultured with HCoV-229E spike peptides, collected before COVID-19 vaccination. The CDR3 nucleotides are TGCGCCAGCAGTCAGGACGAGAACTATGGCTACACCTTC. This translates into CASSQDENYGYTF.